The 13 T cell receptor beta chains presented below share a single source sample, sequenced in a study of CD8 T cells in Susac syndrome. It was with random hexamers that about 0.45 to 1 ug RNA was reverse transcribed. TCRdb reanalysed the immunoSEQ multiplex PCR reads using MiXCR and keeps one entry per CDR3 protein. The sample shows 150,000 to 200,000 distinct CDR3 sequences, 90% to 95% of them seen only once. The material sequenced was CD4+ T cells from PBMCs. These receptors were collected from a human donor with multiple sclerosis.

The genes are TRBV4-1 and TRBJ1-6; D ambiguous. Between the trimmed V and J ends, which lost 1 base and 11 bases, there was a span of 18 bases. The CDR3 extends over 16 amino acids. Per the germline V gene, CDR1 is MGHRA and CDR2 is YSYEKL. For the CDR3, the DNA is TGCGCCAGCAGCCAAGTAACGGGCGGGGATGTGACACCCCTCCACTTT. It encodes CASSQVTGGDVTPLHF.

The chain is built from TRBV6-6 and TRBJ2-7, with D possibly TRBD2 on 6 matching bases. Germline-derived CDR1 and CDR2 are MNHNY and SVGAGI (reference sequence). V gave up 2 bases and J gave up 3 bases, with 8 bases separating them. There are 13 residues in the CDR3. CDR3 coding DNA: TGTGCCAGCAGTTACCCGGGGGACTACGAGCAGTACTTC. As protein: CASSYPGDYEQYF.

The chain recombines TRBV11-3 with TRBJ2-5; D perhaps matches TRBD2 (5 bases). Per germline, CDR1 SGHNT and CDR2 YENEEA. The V end was cut by 0 bases, the J end by 7 bases, with 9 bases between. The CDR3 loop spans 13 amino acids. CDR3 region: CASSLEAGGTQYF. CDR3 coding DNA: TGTGCCAGCAGCTTAGAAGCCGGAGGGACCCAGTACTTC. Supplemented by reference TRBV11-3 and TRBJ2-5, the full variable domain reads EAGVVQSPRYKIIEKKQPVAFWCNPISGHNTLYWYLQNLGQGPELLIRYENEEAVDDSQLPKDRFSAERLKGVDSTLKIQPAELGDSAVYLCASSLEAGGTQYFGPGTRLLVL.

This sequence joins TRBV30 and TRBJ2-1, with 13 bases fitting TRBD2. V was clipped by 2 bases and J by 4 bases; unmatched bases: 5. This CDR3 is built from 16 residues. CDR1 and CDR2 from the germline V gene are GTSNPN and SVGIG (reference sequence). This chain's CDR3 is CAWSRLAGGLYNEQFF. CDR3 DNA sequence: TGTGCCTGGAGTCGACTAGCGGGGGGTCTTTACAATGAGCAGTTCTTC.

The rearrangement joins TRBV5-4 to TRBJ1-3; 7 positions match TRBD1. Germline lookup yields CDR1 SGHNT and CDR2 YYREEE (reference sequence). The V segment lost 4 bases and the J segment 2 bases; nucleotides outside the gene matches: 3. This CDR3 has 14 residues. The CDR3 here is CASSGDRAGNTIYF. In DNA form, the CDR3 reads TGTGCCAGCAGCGGAGACAGGGCTGGAAACACCATATATTTT.

The DNA of the CDR3 is TGTGCCAGCAGTTTCAGCGGGAGGAAAAGTGAGCAGTACTTC. Translating gives CASSFSGRKSEQYF. J is TRBJ2-7 and V is TRBV12-3 or TRBV12-4; 9 bases are shared with TRBD2. CDR3 length: 14 residues. V was clipped by 3 bases and J by 7 bases; unmatched bases: 7.

This rearrangement joins TRBV2 to TRBJ2-1; D remains unclear. V was clipped by 4 bases and J by 7 bases, with 5 bases between them. This CDR3 region has 11 residues. Germline V gene lookup returns CDR1 SNHLY and CDR2 FYNNEI. The CDR3 DNA reads TGTGCCAGCAGTGGAAGTAATGAGCAGTTCTTC. Its translation is CASSGSNEQFF. Drawing the rest from reference TRBV2 and TRBJ2-1, the complete variable domain is EPEVTQTPSHQVTQMGQEVILRCVPISNHLYFYWYRQILGQKVEFLVSFYNNEISEKSEIFDDQFSVERPDGSNFTLKIRSTKLEDSAMYFCASSGSNEQFFGPGTRLTVL.

The gene calls are TRBV24-1 and TRBJ2-3, with D unclear. The germline gives CDR1 KGHDR, CDR2 SFDVKD. The CDR3 is made up of 14 amino acids. Trimming cost V 3 bases and J 3 bases, with 9 bases left between them. CDR3 DNA sequence: TGTGCCACCAGTGATGGTATAACTACAGATACGCAGTATTTT. Protein: CATSDGITTDTQYF.

The chain carries TRBV5-1 and TRBJ1-1, with 8 bases fitting TRBD1. V was clipped by 4 bases and J by 0 bases; unmatched bases: 14. Germline lookup yields CDR1 SGHRS and CDR2 YFSETQ. The CDR3 runs 18 residues. The CDR3 DNA sequence: TGCGCCAGCAGCGTCGGGACAGGCAAGTCAACTATGAACACTGAAGCTTTCTTT. It codes for CASSVGTGKSTMNTEAFF.

V usage is TRBV7-2 and J usage is TRBJ2-3; D unclear. This CDR3 is built from 14 residues. Germline V lookup: CDR1 SGHTA, CDR2 FQGNSA. Trimming removed 1 base at V and 6 bases at J, with 11 bases between. CDR3 nucleotide sequence: TGTGCCAGCAGCTTAGGGTCCCTAGTGGATACGCAGTATTTT. Protein: CASSLGSLVDTQYF. Using reference TRBV7-2 and TRBJ2-3 for the parts outside the CDR3, the full variable domain is GAGVSQSPSNKVTEKGKDVELRCDPISGHTALYWYRQSLGQGLEFLIYFQGNSAPDKSGLPSDRFSAERTGGSVSTLTIQRTQQEDSAVYLCASSLGSLVDTQYFGPGTRLTVL.

This chain uses TRBV11-1 with TRBJ1-1, with 8 bases fitting TRBD1. CDR3 length equals 13 residues. The germline gives CDR1 SGHAT, CDR2 FQDESV (reference sequence). V shed 1 base and J 7 bases; nucleotides not matched to a gene: 2. This CDR3 reads CASSLGGQGEAFF. CDR3 sequence (DNA): TGTGCCAGCAGCTTAGGCGGACAGGGTGAAGCTTTCTTT.

The V call is TRBV20-1, the J call TRBJ1-5; D unclear. This CDR3 is built from 15 residues. Germline CDR1 is DFQATT and CDR2 is SNEGSKA (reference sequence). V was cut by 4 bases and J by 1 base, with 14 bases left in between. The CDR3 is CSAKDPGGSNQPQHF. DNA of the CDR3: TGCAGTGCTAAGGACCCCGGAGGAAGCAATCAGCCCCAGCATTTT.

This chain uses TRBV30 with TRBJ1-5; D remains unclear. There are 14 residues in the CDR3. The germline gives CDR1 GTSNPN, CDR2 SVGIG (reference sequence). Trimming left V 3 bases short and J 3 bases short, with 12 bases between. CDR3 residues: CAWSAGISNQPQHF. The CDR3 region has the DNA TGTGCCTGGAGCGCCGGGATTTCCAATCAGCCCCAGCATTTT.